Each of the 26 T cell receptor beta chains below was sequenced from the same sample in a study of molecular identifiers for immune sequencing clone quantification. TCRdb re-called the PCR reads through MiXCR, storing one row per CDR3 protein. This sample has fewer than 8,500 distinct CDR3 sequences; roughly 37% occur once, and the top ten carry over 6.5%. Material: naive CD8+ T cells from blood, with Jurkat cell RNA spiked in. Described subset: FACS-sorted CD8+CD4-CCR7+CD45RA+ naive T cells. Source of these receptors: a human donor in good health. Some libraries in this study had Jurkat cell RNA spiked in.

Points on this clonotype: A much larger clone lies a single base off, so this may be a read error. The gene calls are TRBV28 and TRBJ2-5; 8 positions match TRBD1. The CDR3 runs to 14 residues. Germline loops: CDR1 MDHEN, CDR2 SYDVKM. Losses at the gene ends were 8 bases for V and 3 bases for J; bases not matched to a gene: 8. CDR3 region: CASWAGGWKETQYF. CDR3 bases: TGTGCCAGCTGGGCAGGGGGCTGGAAAGAGACCCAGTACTTC. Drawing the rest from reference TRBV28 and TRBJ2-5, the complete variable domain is DVKVTQSSRYLVKRTGEKVFLECVQDMDHENMFWYRQDPGLGLRLIYFSYDVKMKEKGDIPEGYSVSREKKERFSLILESASTNQTSMYLCASWAGGWKETQYFGPGTRLLVL.

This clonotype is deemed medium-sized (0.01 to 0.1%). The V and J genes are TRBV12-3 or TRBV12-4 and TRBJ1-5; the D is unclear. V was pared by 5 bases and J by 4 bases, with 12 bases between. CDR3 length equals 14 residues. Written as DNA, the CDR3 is TGTGCCAGCAGTCCCATGGCAGTGAATCAGCCCCAGCATTTT. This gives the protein CASSPMAVNQPQHF.

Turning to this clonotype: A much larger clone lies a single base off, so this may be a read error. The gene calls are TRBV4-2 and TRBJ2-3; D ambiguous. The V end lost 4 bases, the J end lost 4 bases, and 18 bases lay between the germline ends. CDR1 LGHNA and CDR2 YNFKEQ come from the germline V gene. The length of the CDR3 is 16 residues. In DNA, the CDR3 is TGTGCCAGCAGCCCTCCTGCGCCAAGTTCCTCAGATACGCAGTATTTT. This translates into CASSPPAPSSSDTQYF.

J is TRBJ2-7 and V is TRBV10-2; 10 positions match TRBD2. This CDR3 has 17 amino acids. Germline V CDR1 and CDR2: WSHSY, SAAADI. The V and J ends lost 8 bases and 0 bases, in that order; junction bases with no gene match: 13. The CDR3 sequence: CASPDRIAGGPSYEQYF. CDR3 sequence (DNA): TGCGCCAGCCCCGACCGGATAGCGGGAGGACCCTCCTACGAGCAGTACTTC.

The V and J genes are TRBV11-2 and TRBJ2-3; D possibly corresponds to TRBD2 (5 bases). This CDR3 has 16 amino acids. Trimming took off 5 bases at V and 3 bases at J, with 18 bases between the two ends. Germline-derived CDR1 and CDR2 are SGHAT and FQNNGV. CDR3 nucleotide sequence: TGTGCCAGCAGCCCTCCCCACGGGGTAGGGACAGATACGCAGTATTTT. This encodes CASSPPHGVGTDTQYF.

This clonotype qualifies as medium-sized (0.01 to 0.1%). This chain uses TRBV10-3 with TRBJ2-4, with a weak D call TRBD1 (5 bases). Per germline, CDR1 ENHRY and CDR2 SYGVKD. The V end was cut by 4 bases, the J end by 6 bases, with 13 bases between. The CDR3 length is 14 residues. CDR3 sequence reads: CAISGGRAGNIQYF. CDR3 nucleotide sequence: TGTGCCATCAGTGGGGGCAGGGCTGGAAACATTCAGTACTTC.

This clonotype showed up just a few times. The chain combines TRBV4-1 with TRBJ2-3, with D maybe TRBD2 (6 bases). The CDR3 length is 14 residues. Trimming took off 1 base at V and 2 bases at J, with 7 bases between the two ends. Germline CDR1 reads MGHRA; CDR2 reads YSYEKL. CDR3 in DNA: TGCGCCAGCAGCCAAGTAGCGGACACAGATACGCAGTATTTT. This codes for CASSQVADTDTQYF.

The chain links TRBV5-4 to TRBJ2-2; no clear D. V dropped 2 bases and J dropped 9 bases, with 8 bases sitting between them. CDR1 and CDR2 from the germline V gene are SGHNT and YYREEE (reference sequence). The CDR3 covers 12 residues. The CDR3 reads CASSFVDRELFF. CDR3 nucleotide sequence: TGTGCCAGCAGCTTCGTAGACCGGGAGCTGTTTTTT.

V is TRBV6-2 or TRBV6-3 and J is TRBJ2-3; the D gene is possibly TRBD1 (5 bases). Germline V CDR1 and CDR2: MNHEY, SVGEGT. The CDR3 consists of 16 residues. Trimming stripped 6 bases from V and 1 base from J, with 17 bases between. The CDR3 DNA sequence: TGTGCCAGCAGCCTTCTAGGGGCTGTAGGCACAGATACGCAGTATTTT. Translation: CASSLLGAVGTDTQYF.

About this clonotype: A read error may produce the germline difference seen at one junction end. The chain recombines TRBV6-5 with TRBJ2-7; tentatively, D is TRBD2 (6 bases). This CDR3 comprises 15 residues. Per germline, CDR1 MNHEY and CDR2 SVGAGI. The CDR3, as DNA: TGTGCCAGCAGTTACGGAGGGCCCGACCTCTACGAGCAGCACTTC. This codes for CASSYGGPDLYEQHF.

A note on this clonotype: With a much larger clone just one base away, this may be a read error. CDR3 in DNA: TGCGGCGTTGAGCGGGACAGGAACACCGGGGAGCTGTTTTTT. Encoded protein: CGVERDRNTGELFF. V gene TRBV29-1 combines with J gene TRBJ2-2; TRBD1 or TRBD2 may be the D gene (7 bases each). The CDR3 loop spans 14 amino acids. Germline V gene sequence: CDR1 SQVTM, CDR2 ANQGSEA.

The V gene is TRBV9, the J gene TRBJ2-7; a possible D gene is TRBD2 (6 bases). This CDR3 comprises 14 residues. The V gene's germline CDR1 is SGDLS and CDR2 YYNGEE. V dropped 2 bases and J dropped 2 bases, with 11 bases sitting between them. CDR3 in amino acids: CASSVGGVAYEQYF. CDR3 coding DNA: TGTGCCAGCAGCGTTGGAGGGGTGGCCTACGAGCAGTACTTC.

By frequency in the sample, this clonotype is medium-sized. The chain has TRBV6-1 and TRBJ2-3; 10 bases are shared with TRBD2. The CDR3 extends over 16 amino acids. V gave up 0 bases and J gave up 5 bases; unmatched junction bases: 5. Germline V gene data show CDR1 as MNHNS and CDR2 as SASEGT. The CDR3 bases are TGTGCCAGCAGTGAAGCCCTAGCGGGAGTTGAAGATACGCAGTATTTT. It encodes CASSEALAGVEDTQYF.

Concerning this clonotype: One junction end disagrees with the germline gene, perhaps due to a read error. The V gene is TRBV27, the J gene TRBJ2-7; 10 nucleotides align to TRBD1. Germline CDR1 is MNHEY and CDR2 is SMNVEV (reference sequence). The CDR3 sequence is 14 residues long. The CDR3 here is CASSLSGQGVEQYF. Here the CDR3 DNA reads TGTGCCAGCAGCTTATCCGGACAGGGGGTGGAGCAGTACTTC.

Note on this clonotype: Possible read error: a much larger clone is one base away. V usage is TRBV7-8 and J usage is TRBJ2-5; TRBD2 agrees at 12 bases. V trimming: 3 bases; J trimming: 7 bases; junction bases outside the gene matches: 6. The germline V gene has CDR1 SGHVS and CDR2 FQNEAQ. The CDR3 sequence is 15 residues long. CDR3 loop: CASSLTSGSGATQYF. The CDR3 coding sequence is TGTGCCAGCAGCTTGACTAGCGGGAGTGGAGCGACCCAGTACTTC.

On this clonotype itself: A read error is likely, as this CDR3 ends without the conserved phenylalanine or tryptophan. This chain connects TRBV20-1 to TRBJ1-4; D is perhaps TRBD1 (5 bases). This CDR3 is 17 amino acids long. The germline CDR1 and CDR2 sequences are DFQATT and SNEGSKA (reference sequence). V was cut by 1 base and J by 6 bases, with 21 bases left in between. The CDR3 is CSARVWQGEVGYEKLFL. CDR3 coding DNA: TGCAGTGCTAGAGTGTGGCAGGGAGAAGTCGGTTATGAAAAACTGTTTCTT.

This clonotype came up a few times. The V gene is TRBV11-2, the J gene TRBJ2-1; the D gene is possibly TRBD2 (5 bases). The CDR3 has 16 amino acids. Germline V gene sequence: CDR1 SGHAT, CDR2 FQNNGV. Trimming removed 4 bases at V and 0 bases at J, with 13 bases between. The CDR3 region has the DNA TGTGCCAGCAGCTCCAAGGACTCGAGCTCCTACAATGAGCAGTTCTTC. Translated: CASSSKDSSSYNEQFF.

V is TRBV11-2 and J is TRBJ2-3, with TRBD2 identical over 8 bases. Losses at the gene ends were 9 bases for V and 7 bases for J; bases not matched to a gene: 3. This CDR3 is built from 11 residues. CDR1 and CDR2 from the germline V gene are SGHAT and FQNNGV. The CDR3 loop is CASSGTYTQYF. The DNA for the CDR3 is TGTGCCAGTAGCGGGACGTATACGCAGTATTTT.

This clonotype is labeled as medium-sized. This CDR3 is CASSKQVPDTEAFF. For the CDR3, the DNA is TGTGCCAGCAGCAAACAGGTTCCGGACACTGAAGCTTTCTTT. The chain joins TRBV7-2 to TRBJ1-1; TRBD1 might be the D (5 bases). CDR3 length: 14 amino acids. V was pared by 5 bases and J by 3 bases, with 13 bases between. Germline loops: CDR1 SGHTA, CDR2 FQGNSA.

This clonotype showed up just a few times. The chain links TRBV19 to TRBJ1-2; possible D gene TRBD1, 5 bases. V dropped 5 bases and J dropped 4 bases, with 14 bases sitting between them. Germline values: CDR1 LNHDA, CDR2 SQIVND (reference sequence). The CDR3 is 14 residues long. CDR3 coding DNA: TGTGCCAGTAGTTTGTCCGGGGGGGTCTATGGCTACACCTTC. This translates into CASSLSGGVYGYTF.

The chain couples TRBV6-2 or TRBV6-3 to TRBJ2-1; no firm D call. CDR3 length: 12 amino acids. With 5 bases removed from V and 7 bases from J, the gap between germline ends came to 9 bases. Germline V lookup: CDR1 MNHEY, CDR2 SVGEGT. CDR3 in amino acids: CASSPLGNEQFF. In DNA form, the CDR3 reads TGTGCCAGCAGTCCCCTTGGGAATGAGCAGTTCTTC.

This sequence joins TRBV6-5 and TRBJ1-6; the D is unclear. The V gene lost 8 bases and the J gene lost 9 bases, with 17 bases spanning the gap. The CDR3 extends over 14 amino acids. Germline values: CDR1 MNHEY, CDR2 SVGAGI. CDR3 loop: CASSLEPPASPLHF. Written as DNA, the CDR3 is TGTGCCAGCTCCCTAGAACCCCCGGCTTCACCCCTCCACTTT.

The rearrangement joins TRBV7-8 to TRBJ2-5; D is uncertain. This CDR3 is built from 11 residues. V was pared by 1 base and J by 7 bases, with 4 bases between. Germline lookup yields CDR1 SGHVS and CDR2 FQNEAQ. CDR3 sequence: CASSLVGTQYF. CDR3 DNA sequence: TGTGCCAGCAGCTTAGTAGGGACCCAGTACTTC.

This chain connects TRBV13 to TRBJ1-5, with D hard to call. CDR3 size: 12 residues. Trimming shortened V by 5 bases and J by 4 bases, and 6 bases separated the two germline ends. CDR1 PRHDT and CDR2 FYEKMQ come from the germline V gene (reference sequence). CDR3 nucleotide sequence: TGTGCCAGCAGCCCGGGAAATCAGCCCCAGCATTTT. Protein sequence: CASSPGNQPQHF.

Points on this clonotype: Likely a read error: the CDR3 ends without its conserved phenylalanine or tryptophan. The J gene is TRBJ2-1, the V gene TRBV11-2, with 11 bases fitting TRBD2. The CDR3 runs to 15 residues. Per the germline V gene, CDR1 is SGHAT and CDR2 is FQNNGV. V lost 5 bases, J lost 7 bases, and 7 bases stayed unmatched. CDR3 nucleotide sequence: TGTGCCAGCAGCCCCGGGACTAGCGGATTGAATGAGCAGTTCTCC. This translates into CASSPGTSGLNEQFS.

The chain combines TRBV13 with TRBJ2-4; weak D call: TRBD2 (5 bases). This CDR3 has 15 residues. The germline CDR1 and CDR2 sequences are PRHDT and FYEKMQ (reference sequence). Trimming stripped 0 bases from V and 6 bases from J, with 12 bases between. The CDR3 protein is CASSLGQDGLNIQYF. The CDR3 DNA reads TGTGCCAGCAGCTTAGGGCAGGACGGACTAAACATTCAGTACTTC.